A selection of T cell receptor beta chains follows, all from one sample in a study of blood T cells in healthy people across ages. MiXCR, run by TCRdb on the 5' RACE reads, gives a single entry per CDR3 protein. This sample has 700,000 to 800,000 distinct CDR3 sequences, with roughly 41% found just once. The specimen sequenced was blood. The receptors come from a woman aged 60 to 75 in good health. CDR3s include the opening cysteine and the closing phenylalanine or tryptophan.

TRBV9	TRBJ2-3	13	CASARTSADTQYF
TRBV5-5	TRBJ2-7	15	CASSLEGMTAYEQYF
TRBV29-1	TRBJ1-5	14	CSVTEGDPNQPQHF
TRBV9	TRBJ2-3	16	CASSVAPRTSTDTQYF
TRBV11-2	TRBJ2-7	16	CASSYSGQLTSYEQYF
TRBV11-1	TRBJ1-2	16	CASSPTAGRVNYGYTF
TRBV3-1	TRBJ2-1	15	CASSQRVGSYNEQFF
TRBV20-1	TRBJ2-1	15	CSASRGTRSYNEQFF
TRBV4-1	TRBJ1-2	15	CASSQDGQGGYGYTF
TRBV28	TRBJ2-4	12	CASSSHRYIQYF
TRBV6-2/TRBV6-3	TRBJ1-2	18	CASSYGLARGFTNYGYTF
TRBV6-2/TRBV6-3	TRBJ2-1	17	CASRRLAGKGSYNEQFF
TRBV9	TRBJ2-2	17	CASSFHETGDNTGELFF
TRBV25-1	TRBJ2-3	15	CASSEYGTSRDTQYF
TRBV12-3/TRBV12-4	TRBJ2-2	15	CASEEGQGNTGELFF
TRBV6-5	TRBJ2-3	15	CASSLRAGATDTQYF
TRBV5-1	-	14	CASQRLAGDNEQYF
TRBV7-2	TRBJ1-2	11	CASSLVSVGTF
TRBV7-2	TRBJ1-2	14	CASSPDRGWEGYTF
TRBV12-3/TRBV12-4	TRBJ2-6	15	CASSLDGAGANVLTF
TRBV24-1	TRBJ2-7	15	CATSDFFPEYYEQYF
TRBV6-6	TRBJ1-1	15	CASSYSKGSGAEAFF
TRBV4-2	TRBJ1-1	14	CASSQDRWNTEAFF
TRBV3-1	TRBJ2-7	14	CASSQGTVIYEQYF
TRBV7-3	-	16	CASSSETASSYNEQYF
TRBV6-6	TRBJ2-7	14	CASSKAASYYEQYF
TRBV20-1	TRBJ2-3	19	CSARDYLGLAGGFTDTQYF
TRBV7-2	TRBJ2-3	17	CASSLPSGRISTDTQYF
TRBV4-2	TRBJ2-3	16	CASSQGYGISTDTQYF
TRBV5-1	TRBJ1-2	15	CASSLLLRSPDGYTF
TRBV10-3	TRBJ2-7	15	CAISDQDRGSYEQYF
TRBV7-9	-	13	CASSLDAEETQYF
TRBV10-3	TRBJ1-2	12	CAISSPNYGYTF
TRBV7-3	TRBJ2-7	14	CASSSLTGPYEQYF
TRBV6-2/TRBV6-3	TRBJ1-5	14	CASRAGQGGQPQHF
TRBV10-3	TRBJ2-1	15	CAISERDSSYNEQFF
TRBV4-1	TRBJ2-1	19	CASSHPGLAGGPGYNEQFF
TRBV20-1	TRBJ2-1	15	CSARIPRGGLNEQFF
TRBV9	TRBJ2-1	15	CASSVAWTNYNEQFF
TRBV5-1	TRBJ2-3	13	CASSLPTTDTQYF
TRBV14	TRBJ2-2	13	CASSQQVGGELFF
TRBV4-2	TRBJ1-4	15	CASSQGRTGEEKLFF
TRBV27	TRBJ1-6	16	CASSLGLTILNSPLHF
TRBV9	TRBJ1-2	16	CASSVVQGIIAYGYTF
TRBV6-2/TRBV6-3	TRBJ2-3	15	CASRRSGVSADTQYF
TRBV20-1	TRBJ2-7	13	CSARGLAGYEQYF
TRBV12-3/TRBV12-4	-	14	CASKTGGSYNEQYF
TRBV12-3/TRBV12-4	TRBJ2-7	15	CASSLRDGASYEQYF